A single sample gave rise to the 19 T cell receptor beta chains below, sequenced in a study of identifying expanded T cells in peripheral blood. The repertoire was sequenced with immunoSEQ multiplex PCR; TCRdb's copy has only in-frame clones and lacks some. The sample includes about 89,000 clones, more than 75% of them seen just once. Sequencing was performed on blood. All receptors come from a person aged 18 to 75 in good health.

This chain uses TRBV5-1 with TRBJ1-2, with 9 bases identical to TRBD1. CDR3 length equals 15 residues. CDR1 and CDR2 from the germline V gene are SGHRS and YFSETQ. The J segment lost 2 bases and the V segment lost 0 bases, leaving 2 bases of the junction unmatched. The CDR3 is CASSLAGTGNYGYTF. Here the CDR3 DNA reads TGCGCCAGCAGCTTGGCGGGGACAGGGAACTATGGCTACACCTTC.

The chain carries TRBV11-3 and TRBJ1-2; no clear D gene. The V gene lost 0 bases and the J gene lost 12 bases, with 11 bases spanning the gap. The V gene's germline CDR1 is SGHNT and CDR2 YENEEA. The CDR3 totals 12 residues. DNA of the CDR3: TGTGCCAGCAGCTTAGATCGCGTGGAGGACACCTTC. Protein sequence: CASSLDRVEDTF.

The chain employs TRBV13 and TRBJ2-1; TRBD1 aligns across 8 bases. CDR3 size: 15 residues. Germline CDR1 is PRHDT and CDR2 is FYEKMQ (reference sequence). Trimming took 4 bases from V and 7 from J; bases not matched to a gene: 9. The CDR3 DNA is TGTGCCAGCAGCTCGAAAGGCCGGGACAGGAATGAGCAGTTCTTC. The encoded protein is CASSSKGRDRNEQFF. Full variable domain (remainder filled in from reference TRBV13 and TRBJ2-1): AAGVIQSPRHLIKEKRETATLKCYPIPRHDTVYWYQQGPGQDPQFLISFYEKMQSDKGSIPDRFSAQQFSDYHSELNMSSLELGDSALYFCASSSKGRDRNEQFFGPGTRLTVL.

This sequence joins TRBV2 and TRBJ1-5; tentatively, D is TRBD1 (5 bases). The CDR3 is made up of 14 amino acids. Germline CDR1 reads SNHLY; CDR2 reads FYNNEI. V lost 5 bases to trimming and J lost 7 bases, with 15 bases between them. The CDR3 DNA sequence: TGTGCCAGCAGTTCCCAGGGTAGCGCGCAGCCCCAGCATTTT. Translated, it gives CASSSQGSAQPQHF.

The rearrangement joins TRBV10-3 to TRBJ1-1; a possible D gene is TRBD1 (6 bases). The CDR3 loop spans 14 amino acids. The V and J ends lost 1 base and 4 bases respectively, with 10 bases between them. Germline assignment: CDR1 ENHRY and CDR2 SYGVKD. The CDR3 spells CAISELGGTTEAFF. In DNA, the CDR3 is TGTGCCATCAGTGAGTTAGGGGGTACCACTGAAGCTTTCTTT.

The V gene is TRBV19, the J gene TRBJ1-2; D remains ambiguous. The CDR3 length is 11 residues. Germline V gives CDR1 LNHDA, CDR2 SQIVND (reference sequence). Trimming shortened V by 6 bases and J by 4 bases, and 6 bases separated the two germline ends. The chain's CDR3 is CASSERYGYTF. CDR3 in DNA: TGTGCCAGTAGCGAACGCTATGGCTACACCTTC.

The chain couples TRBV15 to TRBJ1-1; weak D call: TRBD1 (5 bases). This CDR3 has 16 amino acids. Trimming stripped 0 bases from V and 0 bases from J, with 11 bases between. Germline V CDR1 and CDR2: LNHNV, YYDKDF (reference sequence). Here the CDR3 reads CATSREPGSVNTEAFF. The CDR3 DNA reads as TGTGCCACCAGCAGAGAACCAGGGTCGGTGAACACTGAAGCTTTCTTT.

V is TRBV6-6 and J is TRBJ1-5; no reliable D call. Germline V lookup: CDR1 MNHNY, CDR2 SVGAGI (reference sequence). CDR3 length: 13 amino acids. Trimming left V 7 bases short and J 2 bases short, with 9 bases between. The chain's CDR3 is CASTKGGNQPQHF. The CDR3 coding sequence is TGTGCCAGCACCAAGGGCGGCAATCAGCCCCAGCATTTT.

The table lists this clone with a count of one. This chain joins TRBV18 and TRBJ1-5; tentative D call: TRBD1 (5 bases). Trimming pared 6 bases from V and 4 bases from J, leaving 13 bases between. The CDR3 runs to 14 residues. The V gene's germline CDR1 is KGHSH and CDR2 LQKENI. Written as DNA, the CDR3 is TGTGCCAGCTCTCCGACAGCCTTTAATCAGCCCCAGCATTTT. Encoded protein: CASSPTAFNQPQHF.

V usage is TRBV9 and J usage is TRBJ2-5, with 11 bases fitting TRBD1. Germline V gene data show CDR1 as SGDLS and CDR2 as YYNGEE. This CDR3 has 15 residues. J lost 6 bases, V lost 3 bases, and 7 bases had no gene match. CDR3 protein: CASSAEDRGLKTQYF. DNA for the CDR3: TGTGCCAGCAGCGCCGAGGACAGGGGGCTTAAGACCCAGTACTTC.

In this sample, this clone turned up a few times. This sequence joins TRBV7-9 and TRBJ1-1; D unresolved. CDR1 is SEHNR, CDR2 FQNEAQ, per germline (reference sequence). The CDR3 length is 14 residues. V lost 7 bases and J 2 bases, leaving 14 bases between the germline ends. The CDR3 DNA sequence: TGTGCCAGCACCCCAGTGCGCTTCAACACTGAAGCTTTCTTT. Protein: CASTPVRFNTEAFF. Drawing the rest from reference TRBV7-9 and TRBJ1-1, the complete variable domain is DTGVSQNPRHKITKRGQNVTFRCDPISEHNRLYWYRQTLGQGPEFLTYFQNEAQLEKSRLLSDRFSAERPKGSFSTLEIQRTEQGDSAMYLCASTPVRFNTEAFFGQGTRLTVV.

V is TRBV6-5 and J is TRBJ1-2, with unresolved D. CDR3 length: 12 amino acids. Between the trimmed V and J ends, which lost 10 bases and 4 bases, there was a span of 13 bases. CDR1 is MNHEY and CDR2 is SVGAGI in the germline V gene. CDR3 protein: CATTNSVYGYTF. The CDR3 DNA reads as TGTGCCACTACCAACAGTGTCTATGGCTACACCTTC.

This chain connects TRBV30 to TRBJ1-1; 9 bases are shared with TRBD1. The V and J ends lost 2 bases and 3 bases, in that order; junction bases with no gene match: 16. This CDR3 has 18 residues. Germline V CDR1 and CDR2: GTSNPN, SVGIG (reference sequence). In DNA, the CDR3 is TGTGCCTGGAGTCTTTTCCGGGACAGGGAGTACCATTACACTGAAGCTTTCTTT. Protein: CAWSLFRDREYHYTEAFF.

The chain carries TRBV6-5 and TRBJ1-1, with TRBD1 identical over 7 bases. Germline V gene data show CDR1 as MNHEY and CDR2 as SVGAGI. The J segment lost 10 bases and the V segment lost 6 bases, leaving 17 bases of the junction unmatched. The CDR3 has 15 amino acids. CDR3 in DNA: TGTGCCAGCAGCCTCACACAGACAGGGAGTCTTGGAGCTTTCTTT. It yields the protein CASSLTQTGSLGAFF.

This clone was found a few times. The rearrangement links TRBV4-1 to TRBJ1-6; perhaps TRBD1 as D (6 bases). From germline, CDR1 is MGHRA and CDR2 YSYEKL. CDR3 size: 13 residues. V dropped 8 bases and J dropped 10 bases, with 15 bases sitting between them. The CDR3 DNA reads as TGCGCCAGCCAAGGCAGGGGAGGATCACCCCTCCACTTT. This encodes CASQGRGGSPLHF.

The chain carries TRBV4-2 and TRBJ2-7; TRBD1 aligns across 9 bases. Trimming at V came to 3 bases and at J to 6 bases, leaving 6 bases not matched to a gene. The germline CDR1 and CDR2 sequences are LGHNA and YNFKEQ. The length of the CDR3 is 14 residues. The CDR3 protein is CASSQPGQGPEQYF. The CDR3 DNA sequence: TGTGCCAGCAGCCAGCCGGGACAGGGCCCCGAGCAGTACTTC.

The rearrangement links TRBV5-4 to TRBJ1-2; 11 nucleotides agree with TRBD1. The V gene end was trimmed by 0 bases and the J gene end by 7 bases; junction bases not matched to a gene: 11. The CDR3 is 17 residues long. CDR1 and CDR2 from the germline V gene are SGHNT and YYREEE (reference sequence). The chain's CDR3 is CASSLAGRTGGAFGYTF. Written as DNA, the CDR3 is TGTGCCAGCAGCTTGGCTGGGAGGACAGGGGGCGCATTTGGCTACACCTTC.

The rearrangement links TRBV7-3 to TRBJ2-5; D gene unclear. Germline V gene lookup returns CDR1 SGHTA and CDR2 FQGTGA. Trimming removed 2 bases from V and 5 bases from J, with 9 bases in between. This CDR3 has 13 amino acids. The CDR3 protein is CASSLLAGETQYF. CDR3 nucleotides: TGTGCCAGCAGCTTATTGGCCGGGGAGACCCAGTACTTC.

The V call is TRBV11-3, the J call TRBJ2-7; 7 bases agree with TRBD1. J was trimmed by 2 bases and V by 1 base; bases with no gene match: 8. The germline V gene encodes CDR1 SGHNT and CDR2 YENEEA. CDR3 size: 16 residues. The CDR3 DNA reads TGTGCCAGCAGCTTAGGTGGGCCAGGGGGAGCCTACGAGCAGTACTTC. Its translation is CASSLGGPGGAYEQYF.